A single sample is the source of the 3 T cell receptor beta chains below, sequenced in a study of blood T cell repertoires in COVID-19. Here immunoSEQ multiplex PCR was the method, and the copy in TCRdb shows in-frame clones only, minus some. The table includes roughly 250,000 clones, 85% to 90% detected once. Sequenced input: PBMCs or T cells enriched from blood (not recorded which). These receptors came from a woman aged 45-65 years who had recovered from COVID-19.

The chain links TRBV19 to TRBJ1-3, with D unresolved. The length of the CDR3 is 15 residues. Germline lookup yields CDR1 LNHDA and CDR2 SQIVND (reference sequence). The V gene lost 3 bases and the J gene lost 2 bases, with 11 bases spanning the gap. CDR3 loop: CASSISNAAGNTIYF. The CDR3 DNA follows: TGTGCCAGTAGTATTTCCAATGCGGCTGGAAACACCATATATTTT. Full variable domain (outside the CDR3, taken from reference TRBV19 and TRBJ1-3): DGGITQSPKYLFRKEGQNVTLSCEQNLNHDAMYWYRQDPGQGLRLIYYSQIVNDFQKGDIAEGYSVSREKKESFPLTVTSAQKNPTAFYLCASSISNAAGNTIYFGEGSWLTVV.

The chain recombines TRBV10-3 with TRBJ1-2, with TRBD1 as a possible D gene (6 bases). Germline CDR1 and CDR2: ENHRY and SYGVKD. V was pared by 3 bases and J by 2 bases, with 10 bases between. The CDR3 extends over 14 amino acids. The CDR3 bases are TGTGCCATCAGTGACCCCACAGGGAACTATGGCTACACCTTC. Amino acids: CAISDPTGNYGYTF.

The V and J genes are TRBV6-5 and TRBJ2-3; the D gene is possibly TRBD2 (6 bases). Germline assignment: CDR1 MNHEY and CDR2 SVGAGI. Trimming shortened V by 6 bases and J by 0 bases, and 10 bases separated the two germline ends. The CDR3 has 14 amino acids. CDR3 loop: CASRGTFSTDTQYF. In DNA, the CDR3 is TGTGCCAGCAGGGGGACTTTTAGCACAGATACGCAGTATTTT.